Detailed here is one T cell receptor (beta chain). Original methodology: Reference gene primer amplification in the assay estimated nucleated cell counts. Sequenced by immunoSEQ multiplex PCR; TCRdb stores in-frame clones only, minus some. The DNA was the basis for D and trimming; V, J and clone size are from that table. Seen here are over 10,000 clones, 80% to 90% observed once, and the top ten hold just under 30%. The sample belongs to a study of blood T cell repertoires in COVID-19. Study at large: The samples span acute and convalescent COVID-19 from the United States, Italy and Spain. PBMCs, B-cell-depleted T cells, or T cells provided the cDNA or gDNA that made up the material.

This clonotype was obtained from a human donor in a cohort sampled during active COVID-19. The sequenced sample consisted of peripheral blood.

In DNA, the CDR3 is TGCGCCAGCAGCCAAGCAGGGTCCTACGAGCAGTACTTC. It yields the protein CASSQAGSYEQYF. The chain uses TRBV4-3 and TRBJ2-7; D possibly corresponds to TRBD1 (5 bases). The CDR3 sequence is 13 residues long. With 1 base removed from V and 1 base from J, the gap between germline ends came to 5 bases. Germline V gene lookup returns CDR1 LGHNA and CDR2 YSLEER.